The source of this TCR beta chain is a study of cytomegalovirus exposure and HLA in healthy donors. Findings of the study overall: Diagnosis of cytomegalovirus status made by the classifier reportedly showed high specificity and sensitivity.

Trimming cost V 3 bases and J 1 base; bases outside gene matches: 4. The CDR3 loop spans 15 amino acids. CDR1 is SGHTA, CDR2 FQGNSA, per germline. Comment on this clone: The antigen is undetermined.

The donors formed part of the roughly 120-subject validation cohort, distinct from the approximately 630-subject first cohort. Profiling relied on immunoSEQ multiplex PCR, and the TCRdb table lists in-frame clones only, not all of them. The sample lists over 200,000 clones, 90% occurring once. The J gene is TRBJ2-7, the V gene TRBV7-2, with 9 nucleotides matching TRBD2. Sequencing used PBMCs. The source is a woman in her 30s in good health and CMV-seronegative. As DNA, the CDR3 is TGTGCCAGCAGCTTTGGCGGGAGGGCATCCTACGAGCAGTACTTC. Residues: CASSFGGRASYEQYF.